These 17 T cell receptor beta chains were all obtained from the same sample, sequenced in a study of blood T cell repertoires in COVID-19. TCRdb keeps only in-frame clones here, not all; method: immunoSEQ multiplex PCR. The data hold a few hundred thousand clones, with around nine tenths observed a single time. Sample: peripheral blood. The receptors were gathered from a man in his 60s who had recovered from COVID-19.

V is TRBV6-5 and J is TRBJ1-5; TRBD1 matches at 7 bases. V was pared by 9 bases and J by 3 bases, with 8 bases of the junction left unmatched. The germline CDR1 and CDR2 sequences are MNHEY and SVGAGI. The CDR3 runs to 14 residues. CDR3 nucleotide sequence: TGTGCCAGTACCGTAGGACAGGCCAATCAGCCCCAGCATTTT. Its protein product is CASTVGQANQPQHF.

The chain recombines TRBV6-2 or TRBV6-3 with TRBJ2-3, with a possible D match to TRBD2 (6 bases). This CDR3 comprises 15 residues. Germline CDR1 is MNHEY and CDR2 is SVGEGT. V gave up 4 bases and J gave up 6 bases, with 17 bases separating them. CDR3 coding DNA: TGTGCCAGCAGTTCTCGGGACTCGTTAAGGGATACGCAGTATTTT. Its protein is CASSSRDSLRDTQYF.

This chain uses TRBV20-1 with TRBJ2-1; no clear D. V dropped 2 bases and J dropped 8 bases, with 7 bases sitting between them. The CDR3 is made up of 11 amino acids. Per the germline V gene, CDR1 is DFQATT and CDR2 is SNEGSKA (reference sequence). CDR3 nucleotide sequence: TGCAGTGCTAGACTAGTGTATGAGCAGTTCTTC. Translated: CSARLVYEQFF.

J is TRBJ1-4 and V is TRBV6-6; a weak D match, TRBD1 (6 bases). V lost 5 bases and J 0 bases, leaving 13 bases between the germline ends. The CDR3 sequence is 16 residues long. Germline loops: CDR1 MNHNY, CDR2 SVGAGI (reference sequence). CDR3 coding DNA: TGTGCCAGCAGTCGACAGGTCTCGGCAACTAATGAAAAACTGTTTTTT. Residues: CASSRQVSATNEKLFF.

The chain joins TRBV6-6 to TRBJ1-2; possible D gene TRBD1, 6 bases. V shed 4 bases and J shed 6 bases, with 18 bases lying between them. Looked up from germline, CDR1 is MNHNY and CDR2 is SVGAGI (reference sequence). The CDR3 totals 15 residues. The CDR3 is CASSFSDRLQNGYTF. For the CDR3, the DNA is TGTGCCAGCAGTTTTTCGGACAGACTACAAAATGGCTACACCTTC.

The CDR3 region has the DNA TGTGCCAGCAGTTGGAGGCGGGGTGTTGAAGCTTTCTTT. It codes for CASSWRRGVEAFF. V gene TRBV12-3 or TRBV12-4 combines with J gene TRBJ1-1; D is unresolved. The length of the CDR3 is 13 residues. V lost 4 bases to trimming and J lost 7 bases, with 13 bases between them.

V is TRBV9 and J is TRBJ2-7; perhaps TRBD2 as D (5 bases). V was cut by 4 bases and J by 5 bases, with 22 bases left in between. This CDR3 has 16 amino acids. Germline CDR1 is SGDLS and CDR2 is YYNGEE. The CDR3 reads CASSPGGVSEWNEQYF. CDR3 coding DNA: TGTGCCAGCAGCCCGGGTGGGGTTAGCGAGTGGAACGAGCAGTACTTC.

This chain uses TRBV9 with TRBJ1-2; 8 bases are shared with TRBD1. V lost 6 bases and J lost 4; bases outside the gene matches: 11. Germline V gives CDR1 SGDLS, CDR2 YYNGEE. There are 15 residues in the CDR3. CDR3: CASNQGQGEPYGYTF. DNA for the CDR3: TGTGCCAGCAACCAAGGACAGGGAGAACCCTATGGCTACACCTTC.

The chain joins TRBV5-1 to TRBJ2-2; 7 bases map to TRBD2. CDR1 is SGHRS, CDR2 YFSETQ, per germline. After removal of 4 bases from V and 5 bases from J, the junction contained 5 bases not matched to a gene. This CDR3 spans 14 amino acids. In DNA form, the CDR3 reads TGCGCCAGCAGCACGGCGGGAGATACCGGGGAGCTGTTTTTT. Amino acids: CASSTAGDTGELFF.

In its sample, this clone was seen a few times. The CDR3: CAYGGASGANVLTF. The CDR3 nucleotides are TGTGCCTACGGAGGGGCGTCAGGGGCCAACGTCCTGACTTTC. This chain uses TRBV21-1 with TRBJ2-6; the table's D call of TRBD2 was not tested on the DNA. TRBV21-1 is designated a pseudogene. The CDR3 totals 14 residues.

The V call is TRBV4-3, the J call TRBJ2-2, with TRBD1 matching 8 bases. Germline V gene sequence: CDR1 LGHNA, CDR2 YSLEER. This CDR3 contains 16 residues. Losses at the gene ends were 4 bases for V and 1 base for J; bases not matched to a gene: 5. DNA for the CDR3: TGCGCCAGCAGCCCTCTAGGGACAGGGAACACCGGGGAGCTGTTTTTT. This codes for CASSPLGTGNTGELFF.

The V gene is TRBV7-8, the J gene TRBJ2-1; 7 bases agree with TRBD2. This CDR3 contains 16 residues. After removal of 2 bases from V and 7 bases from J, the junction contained 11 bases not matched to a gene. Germline assignment: CDR1 SGHVS and CDR2 FQNEAQ. The CDR3 DNA reads as TGTGCCAGCAGCTTATTGGCGGGAGCTTCATTTAATGAGCAGTTCTTC. Its protein product is CASSLLAGASFNEQFF. Variable domain in full (rest from reference TRBV7-8 and TRBJ2-1): GAGVSQSPRYKVAKRGQDVALRCDPISGHVSLFWYQQALGQGPEFLTYFQNEAQLDKSGLPSDRFFAERPEGSVSTLKIQRTQQEDSAVYLCASSLLAGASFNEQFFGPGTRLTVL.

As regards this clone: Other DNA sequences within the sample encode an identical CDR3. The rearrangement uses TRBV7-2 and TRBJ1-5, with 7 positions matching TRBD1. CDR1 SGHTA and CDR2 FQGNSA come from the germline V gene. The CDR3 consists of 14 residues. J lost 2 bases, V lost 4 bases, and 2 bases had no gene match. In DNA form, the CDR3 reads TGTGCCAGCAGCTACAGGGGCGGCAATCAGCCCCAGCATTTT. It specifies CASSYRGGNQPQHF.

The chain uses TRBV6-5 and TRBJ1-5, with D perhaps TRBD1 (5 bases). This CDR3 has 12 residues. Trimming removed 7 bases from V and 15 bases from J, with 19 bases in between. The germline CDR1 and CDR2 sequences are MNHEY and SVGAGI. CDR3 protein: CASKRGGTGLHF. DNA of the CDR3: TGTGCCAGCAAGAGGGGAGGCACTGGCCTGCATTTT.

V is TRBV3-1 (or the pseudogene TRBV3-2) and J is TRBJ2-7; 10 bases map to TRBD2. The CDR3 loop spans 19 amino acids. Germline V CDR1 and CDR2: LGHDT, YNNKEL (reference sequence). The V segment lost 0 bases and the J segment 4 bases; nucleotides outside the gene matches: 15. In DNA, the CDR3 is TGTGCCAGCAGCCAAGATCTGCTAGCGGGAGTAGGTAGGAGATACGAGCAGTACTTC. It codes for CASSQDLLAGVGRRYEQYF.

The chain uses TRBV2 and TRBJ2-1; D is perhaps TRBD1 (6 bases). Trimming left V 8 bases short and J 7 bases short, with 21 bases between. Germline V CDR1 and CDR2: SNHLY, FYNNEI. This CDR3 comprises 15 residues. Here the CDR3 reads CASASGAVAGNEQFF. CDR3 nucleotide sequence: TGTGCCAGCGCCTCAGGGGCGGTGGCAGGGAATGAGCAGTTCTTC. Full variable domain (rest looked up from reference TRBV2 and TRBJ2-1): EPEVTQTPSHQVTQMGQEVILRCVPISNHLYFYWYRQILGQKVEFLVSFYNNEISEKSEIFDDQFSVERPDGSNFTLKIRSTKLEDSAMYFCASASGAVAGNEQFFGPGTRLTVL.

The chain carries TRBV6-2 or TRBV6-3 and TRBJ1-1; 7 bases agree with TRBD1. The CDR3 contains 12 residues. Germline lookup yields CDR1 MNHEY and CDR2 SVGEGT. The trim removed 5 bases at V and 7 bases at J, leaving 4 bases unmatched. The CDR3: CASSRQGLEAFF. The DNA for the CDR3 is TGTGCCAGCAGTCGACAGGGCCTTGAAGCTTTCTTT.